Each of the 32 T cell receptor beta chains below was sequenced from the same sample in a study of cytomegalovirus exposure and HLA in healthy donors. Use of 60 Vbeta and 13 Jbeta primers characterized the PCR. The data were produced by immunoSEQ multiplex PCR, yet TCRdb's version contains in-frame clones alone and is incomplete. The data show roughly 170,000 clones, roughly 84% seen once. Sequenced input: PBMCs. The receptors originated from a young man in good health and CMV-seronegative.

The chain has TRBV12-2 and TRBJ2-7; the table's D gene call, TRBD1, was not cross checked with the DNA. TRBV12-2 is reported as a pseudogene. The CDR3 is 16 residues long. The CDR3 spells CASRLGRDSPSWEQYF. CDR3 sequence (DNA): TGTGCAAGTCGCTTAGGCCGGGACAGTCCGTCTTGGGAGCAGTACTTC.

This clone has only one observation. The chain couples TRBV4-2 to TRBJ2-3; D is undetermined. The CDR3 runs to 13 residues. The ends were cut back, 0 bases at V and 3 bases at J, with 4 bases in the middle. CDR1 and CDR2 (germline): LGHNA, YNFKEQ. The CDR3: CASSQEQTDTQYF. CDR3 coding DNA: TGTGCCAGCAGCCAAGAACAGACAGATACGCAGTATTTT.

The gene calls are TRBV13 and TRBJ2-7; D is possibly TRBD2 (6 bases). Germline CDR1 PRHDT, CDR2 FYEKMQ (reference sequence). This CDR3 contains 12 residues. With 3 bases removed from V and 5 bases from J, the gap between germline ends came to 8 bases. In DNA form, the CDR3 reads TGTGCCAGCAGCTTGAGACTAGACGAGCAGTACTTC. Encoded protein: CASSLRLDEQYF.

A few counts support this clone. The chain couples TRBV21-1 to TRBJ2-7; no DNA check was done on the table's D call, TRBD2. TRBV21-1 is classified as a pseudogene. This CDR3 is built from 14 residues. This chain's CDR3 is CASSHGTSGYEQYF. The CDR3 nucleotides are TGTGCCAGCAGCCACGGGACTAGCGGCTACGAGCAGTACTTC.

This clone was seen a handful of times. CDR3: CASSLAGGSGANVLTF. The DNA of the CDR3 is TGTGCCAGCAGTTTAGCTGGAGGGTCTGGGGCCAACGTCCTGACTTTC. The gene calls are TRBV6-5 and TRBJ2-6, with D possibly being TRBD2 (6 bases). The germline CDR1 and CDR2 sequences are MNHEY and SVGAGI. V lost 4 bases, J lost 1 base, and 11 bases lay in between. The CDR3 spans 16 residues.

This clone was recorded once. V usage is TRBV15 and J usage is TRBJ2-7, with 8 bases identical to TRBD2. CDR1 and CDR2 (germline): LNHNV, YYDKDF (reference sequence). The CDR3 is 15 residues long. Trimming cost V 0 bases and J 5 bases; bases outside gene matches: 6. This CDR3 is CATSREYSGANEQYF. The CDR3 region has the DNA TGTGCCACCAGCAGAGAGTATAGCGGGGCTAACGAGCAGTACTTC.

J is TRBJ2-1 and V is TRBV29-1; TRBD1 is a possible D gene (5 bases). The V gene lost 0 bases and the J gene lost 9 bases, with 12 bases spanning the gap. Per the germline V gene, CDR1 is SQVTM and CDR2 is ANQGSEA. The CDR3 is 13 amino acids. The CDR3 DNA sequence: TGCAGCGTTGAAGATCGCCCAGGGTTTGAGCAGTTCTTC. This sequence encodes CSVEDRPGFEQFF.

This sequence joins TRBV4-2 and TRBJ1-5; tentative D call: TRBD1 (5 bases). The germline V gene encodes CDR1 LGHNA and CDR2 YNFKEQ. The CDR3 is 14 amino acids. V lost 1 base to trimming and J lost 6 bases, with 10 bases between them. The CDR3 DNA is TGTGCCAGCAGCCAAGGGGGGGAGCTTCAGCCCCAGCATTTT. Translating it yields CASSQGGELQPQHF.

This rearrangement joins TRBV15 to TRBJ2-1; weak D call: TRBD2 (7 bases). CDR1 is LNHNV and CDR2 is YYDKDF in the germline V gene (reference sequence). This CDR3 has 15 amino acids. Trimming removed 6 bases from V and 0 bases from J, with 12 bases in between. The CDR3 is CATRGGGSSYNEQFF. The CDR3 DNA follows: TGTGCCACCAGGGGGGGCGGGAGCTCCTACAATGAGCAGTTCTTC.

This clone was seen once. As DNA, the CDR3 is TGTGCCAGCAGCTTAACGACGGAGAATGAAAAACTGTTTTTT. Residues: CASSLTTENEKLFF. V gene TRBV7-2 combines with J gene TRBJ1-4; D call uncertain. V lost 2 bases, J lost 5 bases, and 9 bases lay in between. Germline assignment: CDR1 SGHTA and CDR2 FQGNSA. There are 14 residues in the CDR3.

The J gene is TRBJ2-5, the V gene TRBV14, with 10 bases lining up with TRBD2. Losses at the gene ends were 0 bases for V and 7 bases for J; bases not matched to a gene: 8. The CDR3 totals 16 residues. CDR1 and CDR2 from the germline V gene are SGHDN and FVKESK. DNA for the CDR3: TGTGCCAGCAGCCAAGATACTAGCGGGATGTATGGGACCCAGTACTTC. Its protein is CASSQDTSGMYGTQYF.

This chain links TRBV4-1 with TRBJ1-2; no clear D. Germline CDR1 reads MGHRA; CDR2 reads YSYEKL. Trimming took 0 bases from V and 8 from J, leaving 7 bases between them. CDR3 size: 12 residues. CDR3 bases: TGCGCCAGCAGCCAAGAACACGGGGGCTACACCTTC. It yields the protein CASSQEHGGYTF.

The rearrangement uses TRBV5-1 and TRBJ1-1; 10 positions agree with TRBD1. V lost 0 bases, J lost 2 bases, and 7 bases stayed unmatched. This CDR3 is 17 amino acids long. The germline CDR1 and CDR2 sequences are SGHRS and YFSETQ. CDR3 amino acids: CASSLAGTGVYNTEAFF. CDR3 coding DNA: TGCGCCAGCAGCTTGGCAGGGACAGGGGTGTATAACACTGAAGCTTTCTTT. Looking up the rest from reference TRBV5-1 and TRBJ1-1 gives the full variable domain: KAGVTQTPRYLIKTRGQQVTLSCSPISGHRSVSWYQQTPGQGLQFLFEYFSETQRNKGNFPGRFSGRQFSNSRSEMNVSTLELGDSALYLCASSLAGTGVYNTEAFFGQGTRLTVV.

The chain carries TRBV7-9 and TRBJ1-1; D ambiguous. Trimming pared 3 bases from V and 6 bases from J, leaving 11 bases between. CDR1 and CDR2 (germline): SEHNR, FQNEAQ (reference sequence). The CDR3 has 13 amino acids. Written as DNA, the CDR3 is TGTGCCAGCAGCTTCGGGGTAAACTCTGAAGCTTTCTTT. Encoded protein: CASSFGVNSEAFF.

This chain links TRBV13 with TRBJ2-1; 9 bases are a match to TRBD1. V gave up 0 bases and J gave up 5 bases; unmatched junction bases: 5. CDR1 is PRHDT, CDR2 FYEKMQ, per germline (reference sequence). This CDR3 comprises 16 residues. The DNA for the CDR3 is TGTGCCAGCAGCTTAGGCCTAGGGACAGGGAACAATGAGCAGTTCTTC. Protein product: CASSLGLGTGNNEQFF. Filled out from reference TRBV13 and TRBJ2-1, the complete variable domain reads AAGVIQSPRHLIKEKRETATLKCYPIPRHDTVYWYQQGPGQDPQFLISFYEKMQSDKGSIPDRFSAQQFSDYHSELNMSSLELGDSALYFCASSLGLGTGNNEQFFGPGTRLTVL.

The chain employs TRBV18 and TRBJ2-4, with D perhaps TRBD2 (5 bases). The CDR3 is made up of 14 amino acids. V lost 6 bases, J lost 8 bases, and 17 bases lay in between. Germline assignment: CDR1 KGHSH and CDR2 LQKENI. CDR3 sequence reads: CASSPSSPTDIQYF. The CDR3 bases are TGTGCCAGCTCCCCCTCTAGCCCAACGGACATTCAGTACTTC. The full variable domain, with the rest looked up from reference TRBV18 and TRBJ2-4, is NAGVMQNPRHLVRRRGQEARLRCSPMKGHSHVYWYRQLPEEGLKFMVYLQKENIIDESGMPKERFSAEFPKEGPSILRIQQVVRGDSAAYFCASSPSSPTDIQYFGAGTRLSVL.

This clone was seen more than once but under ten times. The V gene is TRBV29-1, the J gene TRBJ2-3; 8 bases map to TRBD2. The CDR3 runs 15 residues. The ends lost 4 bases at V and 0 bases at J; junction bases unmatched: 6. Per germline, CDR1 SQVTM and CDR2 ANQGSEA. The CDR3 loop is CSVVGGGPSTDTQYF. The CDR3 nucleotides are TGCAGCGTTGTCGGCGGGGGGCCTAGCACAGATACGCAGTATTTT.

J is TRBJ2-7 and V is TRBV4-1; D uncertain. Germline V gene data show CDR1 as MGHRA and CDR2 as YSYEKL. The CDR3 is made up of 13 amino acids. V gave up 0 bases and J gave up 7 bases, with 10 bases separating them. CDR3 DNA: TGCGCCAGCAGCCAAGATACCGAGGTTGAGCAGTACTTC. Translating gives CASSQDTEVEQYF.

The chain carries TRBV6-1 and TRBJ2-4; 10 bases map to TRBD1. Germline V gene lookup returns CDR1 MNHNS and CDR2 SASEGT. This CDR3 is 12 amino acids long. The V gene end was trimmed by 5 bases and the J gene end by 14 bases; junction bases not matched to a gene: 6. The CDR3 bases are TGTGCCAGCAGTAGCCGGACAGGGGGAGAGTACTTC. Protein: CASSSRTGGEYF.

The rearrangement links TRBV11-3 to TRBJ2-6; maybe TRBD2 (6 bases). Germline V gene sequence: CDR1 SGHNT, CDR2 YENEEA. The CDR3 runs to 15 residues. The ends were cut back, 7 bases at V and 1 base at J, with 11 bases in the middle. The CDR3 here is CASTGGSSGANVLTF. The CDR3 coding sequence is TGTGCCAGCACCGGAGGGAGTTCTGGGGCCAACGTCCTGACTTTC.

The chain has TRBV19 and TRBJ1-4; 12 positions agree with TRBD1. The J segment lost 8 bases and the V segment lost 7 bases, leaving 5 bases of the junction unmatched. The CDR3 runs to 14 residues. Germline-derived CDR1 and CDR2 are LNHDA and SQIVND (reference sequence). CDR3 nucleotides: TGTGCCAGTACCATGGGACAGGGGGCGGAAAAACTGTTTTTT. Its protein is CASTMGQGAEKLFF.

CDR3 nucleotide sequence: TGTGCCAGCAGTTACTCTCCCGGACAGCTTTTGAATGAGCAGTTCTTC. Encoded protein: CASSYSPGQLLNEQFF. This sequence joins TRBV6-5 and TRBJ2-1, with a weak D call TRBD1 (6 bases). This CDR3 comprises 16 residues. V lost 0 bases and J 7 bases, leaving 16 bases between the germline ends. Per germline, CDR1 MNHEY and CDR2 SVGAGI.

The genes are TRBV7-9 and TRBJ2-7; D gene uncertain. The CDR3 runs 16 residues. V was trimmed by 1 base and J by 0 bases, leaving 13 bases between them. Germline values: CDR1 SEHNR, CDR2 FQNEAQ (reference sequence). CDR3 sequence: CASSLGGVHSSYEQYF. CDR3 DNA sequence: TGTGCCAGCAGCTTAGGTGGTGTCCACTCCTCCTACGAGCAGTACTTC.

CDR3 residues: CASSSAGTGGSGNTIYF. Written as DNA, the CDR3 is TGTGCCAGCAGTTCAGCCGGGACAGGGGGCTCTGGAAACACCATATATTTT. The V call is TRBV2, the J call TRBJ1-3; 11 nucleotides agree with TRBD1. Germline V gene data show CDR1 as SNHLY and CDR2 as FYNNEI. The CDR3 contains 17 residues. The V and J ends lost 5 bases and 0 bases, in that order; junction bases with no gene match: 6.

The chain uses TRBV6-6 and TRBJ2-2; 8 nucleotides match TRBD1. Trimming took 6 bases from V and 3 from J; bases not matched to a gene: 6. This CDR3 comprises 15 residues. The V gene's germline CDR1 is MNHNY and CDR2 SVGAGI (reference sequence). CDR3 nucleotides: TGTGCCAGCAGCCCGGGACAGGTCCACACCGGGGAGCTGTTTTTT. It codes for CASSPGQVHTGELFF.

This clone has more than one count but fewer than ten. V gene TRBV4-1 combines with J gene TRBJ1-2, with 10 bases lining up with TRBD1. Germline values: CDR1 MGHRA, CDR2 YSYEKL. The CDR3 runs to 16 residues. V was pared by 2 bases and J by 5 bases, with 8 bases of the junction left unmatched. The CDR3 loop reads CASSQTLTGGGYGYTF. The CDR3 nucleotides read TGCGCCAGCAGCCAAACATTGACAGGGGGCGGGTATGGCTACACCTTC.

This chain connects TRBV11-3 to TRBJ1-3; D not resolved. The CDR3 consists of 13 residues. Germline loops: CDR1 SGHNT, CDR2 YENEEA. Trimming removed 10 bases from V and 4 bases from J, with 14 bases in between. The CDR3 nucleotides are TGTGCCACCGGCGGTTCAACGGGAAACACCATATATTTT. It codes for CATGGSTGNTIYF.

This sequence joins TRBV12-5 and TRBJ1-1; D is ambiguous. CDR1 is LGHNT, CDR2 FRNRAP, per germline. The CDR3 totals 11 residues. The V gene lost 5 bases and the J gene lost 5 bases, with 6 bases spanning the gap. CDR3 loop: CASGPGTEAFF. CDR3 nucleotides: TGTGCTAGTGGTCCGGGTACTGAAGCTTTCTTT.

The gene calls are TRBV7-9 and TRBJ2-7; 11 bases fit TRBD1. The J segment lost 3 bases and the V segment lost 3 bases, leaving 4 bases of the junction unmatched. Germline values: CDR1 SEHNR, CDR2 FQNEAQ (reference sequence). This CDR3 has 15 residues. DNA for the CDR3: TGTGCCAGCAGCTTCCGGGACAGGGGGGTCTACGAGCAGTACTTC. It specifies CASSFRDRGVYEQYF.

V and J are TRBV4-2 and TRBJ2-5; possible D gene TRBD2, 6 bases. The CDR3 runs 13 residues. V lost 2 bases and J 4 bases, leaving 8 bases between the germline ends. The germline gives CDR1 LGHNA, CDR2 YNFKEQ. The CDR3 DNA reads TGTGCCAGCAGCCAAACGGGAGCAGAGACCCAGTACTTC. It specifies CASSQTGAETQYF.

The CDR3 DNA reads as TGTGCCAGCAGTCCCGGTGACAGAGAGCAGTTCTTC. Encoded protein: CASSPGDREQFF. The chain has TRBV6-6 and TRBJ2-1; maybe TRBD1 (5 bases). The V gene's germline CDR1 is MNHNY and CDR2 SVGAGI (reference sequence). The CDR3 is made up of 12 amino acids. Trimming took 5 bases from V and 10 from J, leaving 12 bases between them.

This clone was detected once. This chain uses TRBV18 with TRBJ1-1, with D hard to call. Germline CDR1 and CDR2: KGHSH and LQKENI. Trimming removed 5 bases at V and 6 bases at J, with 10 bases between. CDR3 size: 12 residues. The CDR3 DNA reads TGTGCCAGCTCAGGTGGAGGCCCTGAAGCTTTCTTT. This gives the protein CASSGGGPEAFF.